This record looks at one TCR beta chain sequence and its context. Its antigen is unidentified. The Oncomine TCR Beta short-read assay was what sequenced the DNA obtained from cultured CD4+ T cells. One entry per CDR3 protein results from TCRdb running MiXCR on the PCR reads. Here the sample spans tens of thousands of distinct CDR3 sequences, 43% being singletons. The treatment here: approximately nine-day PBMC culture with coronavirus spike peptide pools or control peptides (ViraFEST assay). This record comes from a study of vaccination and CD4 T cells after COVID-19. Turning to the study itself: The post-vaccine samples came a median around 72 days after dose two (range 14 to 241).

The length of the CDR3 is 17 residues. With 3 bases clipped from V and 7 bases from J, the junction kept 10 bases outside the gene matches. Germline V gives CDR1 SGHKS, CDR2 YYEKEE (reference sequence). Sample: CD4+ T cells from blood, cultured in vitro, taken after SARS-CoV-2 vaccination. This TCR was recovered from a human donor who had recovered from COVID-19. This chain connects TRBV5-5 to TRBJ1-6; 10 positions agree with TRBD1. The CDR3 coding sequence is TGTGCCAGCAGCTCTTCGACAGGGGGCTTAAGAAATTCACCCCTCCACTTT. It translates to CASSSSTGGLRNSPLHF.